Below, 25 T cell receptor beta chains from the same sample are listed, as sequenced in a study of molecular identifiers for immune sequencing clone quantification. TCRdb called the PCR reads again in MiXCR, with one record for every CDR3 protein. The table has about 640,000 distinct CDR3 sequences, just under 20% seen once. Specimen: naive CD8+ T cells from blood, with Jurkat cell RNA spiked in. As for subset: FACS-sorted CD8+CD4-CCR7+CD45RA+ naive T cells. The receptors were sampled from a human donor in good health. Some libraries in this study had Jurkat cell RNA spiked in.

This clonotype was counted at least ten times. The chain has TRBV9 and TRBJ2-3, with D possibly called TRBD1 or TRBD2 (5 bases each). V shed 2 bases and J shed 4 bases, with 14 bases lying between them. CDR1 and CDR2 from the germline V gene are SGDLS and YYNGEE. The CDR3 contains 15 residues. Here the CDR3 reads CASSVTGTYADTQYF. CDR3 in DNA: TGTGCCAGCAGCGTCACGGGGACGTATGCAGATACGCAGTATTTT.

This clonotype was counted a few times. This chain uses TRBV10-3 with TRBJ2-7, with 10 bases identical to TRBD1. Germline-derived CDR1 and CDR2 are ENHRY and SYGVKD. After removal of 10 bases from V and 6 bases from J, the junction contained 6 bases not matched to a gene. This CDR3 has 12 residues. The CDR3 DNA reads as TGTGCCACGACAGGGGGCGCGTCCGAGCAGTACTTC. This sequence encodes CATTGGASEQYF.

The chain has TRBV5-6 and TRBJ2-7; the match to TRBD2 covers 9 bases. There are 17 residues in the CDR3. CDR1 and CDR2 (germline): SGHDT, YYEEEE. J was trimmed by 4 bases and V by 4 bases; bases with no gene match: 15. This chain's CDR3 is CASSPAGGVRGSYEQYF. CDR3 nucleotides: TGTGCCAGCAGCCCCGCGGGAGGGGTCAGGGGGTCTTACGAGCAGTACTTC.

The rearrangement joins TRBV27 to TRBJ2-7; D remains ambiguous. The CDR3 is 16 amino acids. Trimming cost V 4 bases and J 0 bases, with 16 bases left between them. CDR1 is MNHEY and CDR2 is SMNVEV in the germline V gene (reference sequence). The CDR3 reads CASSYSGRPASYEQYF. The CDR3, as DNA: TGTGCCAGCAGTTATTCAGGCCGCCCGGCCTCCTACGAGCAGTACTTC.

The J gene is TRBJ1-1, the V gene TRBV4-3, with a tentative D call TRBD1 (5 bases). The germline CDR1 and CDR2 sequences are LGHNA and YSLEER. Trimming removed 0 bases from V and 13 bases from J, with 12 bases in between. The CDR3 has 12 residues. CDR3 sequence: CASSQDVREVFF. The CDR3 DNA sequence: TGCGCCAGCAGCCAAGATGTCAGGGAGGTTTTCTTT.

This clonotype has a count of ten or more. The chain has TRBV6-6 and TRBJ1-1; D not certain. V lost 6 bases and J lost 2, with 13 bases in between. The CDR3 extends over 14 amino acids. Germline V gene lookup returns CDR1 MNHNY and CDR2 SVGAGI (reference sequence). The CDR3 loop reads CASSETPGNTEAFF. The CDR3 DNA follows: TGTGCCAGCAGCGAGACCCCCGGCAACACTGAAGCTTTCTTT.

This clonotype came up many times. The CDR3 DNA sequence: TGCGCCAGCAGCTTGGTTACGGGATACTTCTACGAGCAGTACTTC. Its protein product is CASSLVTGYFYEQYF. The chain is built from TRBV5-1 and TRBJ2-7, with D possibly TRBD2 on 5 matching bases. Deletions cut 0 bases from V and 3 bases from J, with 13 bases between. The CDR3 extends over 15 amino acids. Looked up from germline, CDR1 is SGHRS and CDR2 is YFSETQ.

The rearrangement links TRBV27 to TRBJ2-7; D may correspond to TRBD1 or TRBD2 (5 bases each). Trimming stripped 8 bases from V and 3 bases from J, with 17 bases between. Germline V gene sequence: CDR1 MNHEY, CDR2 SMNVEV (reference sequence). The CDR3 sequence is 14 residues long. The CDR3 coding sequence is TGTGCCAGCGGGGACGGAAACGATTTCTACGAGCAGTACTTC. This translates into CASGDGNDFYEQYF.

This clonotype occurred many times. The CDR3 loop is CASNWGTEAFF. CDR3 nucleotides: TGCGCCAGCAACTGGGGAACTGAAGCTTTCTTT. This chain connects TRBV5-1 to TRBJ1-1; the D is unclear. CDR3 length equals 11 residues. Looked up from germline, CDR1 is SGHRS and CDR2 is YFSETQ. The V end lost 6 bases, the J end lost 5 bases, and 8 bases lay between the germline ends.

In its sample, this clonotype was seen many times. The rearrangement joins TRBV29-1 to TRBJ2-3, with 13 bases lining up with TRBD2. This CDR3 contains 15 residues. The V and J ends lost 5 bases and 6 bases, in that order; junction bases with no gene match: 8. Germline V CDR1 and CDR2: SQVTM, ANQGSEA. The CDR3, as DNA: TGCAGCGTTCACGGGACTAGCGGGGACTTGGATACGCAGTATTTT. Translating gives CSVHGTSGDLDTQYF.

This clonotype was detected many times. The chain uses TRBV12-3 or TRBV12-4 and TRBJ2-2; possible D gene TRBD1, 6 bases. V lost 6 bases and J 10 bases, leaving 12 bases between the germline ends. The CDR3 sequence is 12 residues long. The CDR3, as DNA: TGTGCCAGCAGCCACGGACAGACGGAGCTGTTTTTT. Encoded protein: CASSHGQTELFF.

A word on this clonotype: A much larger clone lies a single base off, so this may be a read error. The chain combines TRBV7-9 with TRBJ2-2; no clear D. The CDR3 contains 15 residues. Trimming took off 3 bases at V and 7 bases at J, with 15 bases between the two ends. Germline CDR1 and CDR2: SEHNR and FQNEAQ (reference sequence). This CDR3 is CASSLYGSLDGELFF. The CDR3 DNA reads TGTGCCAGCAGCTTGTACGGGTCTCTTGACGGGGAGCTGTTTTTT.

This clonotype was recorded once. The chain recombines TRBV28 with TRBJ2-7, with 7 bases aligning to TRBD2. V dropped 2 bases and J dropped 0; count of bases not matched to a gene: 10. Germline CDR1 is MDHEN and CDR2 is SYDVKM. CDR3 length equals 17 residues. CDR3 in amino acids: CASSLEISGQSSYEQYF. CDR3 nucleotides: TGTGCCAGCAGTTTAGAGATTAGCGGGCAGAGCTCCTACGAGCAGTACTTC. Full variable domain (missing parts from reference TRBV28 and TRBJ2-7): DVKVTQSSRYLVKRTGEKVFLECVQDMDHENMFWYRQDPGLGLRLIYFSYDVKMKEKGDIPEGYSVSREKKERFSLILESASTNQTSMYLCASSLEISGQSSYEQYFGPGTRLTVT.

On this clonotype: Possible read error: a much larger clone is one base away. The chain has TRBV5-6 and TRBJ1-1; no firm D call. The CDR3 runs to 13 residues. Germline V gene lookup returns CDR1 SGHDT and CDR2 YYEEEE. CDR3 sequence reads: CAGSAVAEVEAFF. DNA of the CDR3: TGTGCCGGCAGCGCAGTGGCGGAGGTTGAAGCTTTCTTT.

The CDR3 sequence: CASSYTGPEEQFF. The CDR3 coding sequence is TGTGCCAGCAGCTACACAGGGCCTGAGGAGCAGTTCTTC. The rearrangement links TRBV11-2 to TRBJ2-1, with D possibly matching TRBD1 (6 bases). Germline CDR1 reads SGHAT; CDR2 reads FQNNGV. The V end was cut by 4 bases, the J end by 10 bases, with 14 bases between. CDR3 size: 13 residues.

This clonotype was counted many times. The V and J genes are TRBV7-9 and TRBJ2-2; D possibly corresponds to TRBD1 (6 bases). Trimming took 2 bases from V and 2 from J, leaving 12 bases between them. The CDR3 runs to 16 residues. Germline V gene sequence: CDR1 SEHNR, CDR2 FQNEAQ (reference sequence). The CDR3 sequence: CASSLYQGPNTGELFF. The CDR3 DNA is TGTGCCAGCAGCTTATATCAGGGGCCCAACACCGGGGAGCTGTTTTTT.

V is TRBV7-9 and J is TRBJ2-2; perhaps TRBD2 as D (6 bases). From germline, CDR1 is SEHNR and CDR2 FQNEAQ (reference sequence). The CDR3 extends over 16 amino acids. Trimming left V 2 bases short and J 4 bases short, with 14 bases between. DNA of the CDR3: TGTGCCAGCAGCTTATCATATGGCGGGGCCACCGGGGAGCTGTTTTTT. Its translation is CASSLSYGGATGELFF.

This clonotype was seen a few times. The V and J genes are TRBV7-3 and TRBJ2-1, with D unclear. There are 13 residues in the CDR3. Germline CDR1 reads SGHTA; CDR2 reads FQGTGA. V was clipped by 4 bases and J by 7 bases, with 11 bases between them. The chain's CDR3 is CASSSVGLNEQFF. CDR3 DNA: TGTGCCAGCAGCTCTGTCGGTTTAAATGAGCAGTTCTTC.

Ten or more counts support this clonotype. The V gene is TRBV5-6, the J gene TRBJ1-1; 8 bases are a match to TRBD1. Trimming removed 2 bases from V and 8 bases from J; junction bases left unmatched: 11. The CDR3 contains 15 residues. Germline CDR1 SGHDT, CDR2 YYEEEE. In DNA form, the CDR3 reads TGTGCCAGCAGCTTTGCCCCGGGACAGGTTGACGAAGCTTTCTTT. The encoded protein is CASSFAPGQVDEAFF.

This clonotype was detected ten times or more. The chain carries TRBV19 and TRBJ1-5; no clear D. Germline V CDR1 and CDR2: LNHDA, SQIVND (reference sequence). Trimming shortened V by 4 bases and J by 0 bases, and 10 bases separated the two germline ends. The CDR3 is made up of 15 amino acids. The CDR3 sequence is CASSTPENSNQPQHF. In nucleotides, the CDR3 is TGTGCCAGTAGTACCCCAGAGAATAGCAATCAGCCCCAGCATTTT. The whole variable domain, filled in from reference TRBV19 and TRBJ1-5, reads DGGITQSPKYLFRKEGQNVTLSCEQNLNHDAMYWYRQDPGQGLRLIYYSQIVNDFQKGDIAEGYSVSREKKESFPLTVTSAQKNPTAFYLCASSTPENSNQPQHFGDGTRLSIL.

This clonotype was detected many times. The chain combines TRBV6-5 with TRBJ2-3, with 9 bases that match TRBD2. This CDR3 comprises 13 residues. With 11 bases clipped from V and 4 bases from J, the junction kept 7 bases outside the gene matches. The germline gives CDR1 MNHEY, CDR2 SVGAGI. CDR3 in amino acids: CASRGGGADTQYF. The CDR3 DNA follows: TGTGCCTCCCGGGGCGGGGGGGCAGATACGCAGTATTTT.

This clonotype was observed many times. The chain is built from TRBV4-3 and TRBJ2-1; D is ambiguous. This CDR3 spans 17 amino acids. The V end was cut by 1 base, the J end by 0 bases, with 13 bases between. CDR1 and CDR2 from the germline V gene are LGHNA and YSLEER. The CDR3 nucleotides are TGCGCCAGCAGCCAAGGTCTGAGCCCGAGCTCCTACAATGAGCAGTTCTTC. Translation gives CASSQGLSPSSYNEQFF.

The sample holds many counts of this clonotype. The J gene is TRBJ2-7, the V gene TRBV5-1; TRBD1 aligns across 10 bases. Germline V gives CDR1 SGHRS, CDR2 YFSETQ. Trimming removed 4 bases from V and 3 bases from J; junction bases left unmatched: 7. This CDR3 comprises 15 residues. CDR3 sequence (DNA): TGCGCCAGCAGCCCAGACAGGGGGCCAAGCTACGAGCAGTACTTC. It specifies CASSPDRGPSYEQYF.

This clonotype turned up a few times. The gene calls are TRBV20-1 and TRBJ2-2; 11 bases map to TRBD2. The CDR3 loop spans 15 amino acids. The germline V gene encodes CDR1 DFQATT and CDR2 SNEGSKA (reference sequence). The V segment lost 6 bases and the J segment 3 bases; nucleotides outside the gene matches: 6. The CDR3 is CSATIAGGYTGELFF. CDR3 in DNA: TGCAGTGCAACTATAGCGGGAGGGTACACCGGGGAGCTGTTTTTT.

This clonotype was counted many times. The rearrangement links TRBV28 to TRBJ2-5, with a weak D call TRBD2 (6 bases). The V end lost 5 bases, the J end lost 1 base, and 14 bases lay between the germline ends. The CDR3 totals 15 residues. Germline assignment: CDR1 MDHEN and CDR2 SYDVKM. CDR3 in DNA: TGTGCCAGCAGTCGGAGGGACCGAACCCAAGAGACCCAGTACTTC. This translates into CASSRRDRTQETQYF.